The clone carrying this T cell receptor beta chain was observed a few times. Produced via immunoSEQ multiplex PCR; TCRdb's table is partial and in-frame only. The table lists roughly 230,000 clones, 83% of them singletons. CDR3 length equals 13 residues. Germline V CDR1 and CDR2: ENHRY, SYGVKD. Trimming cost V 5 bases and J 6 bases; bases outside gene matches: 4. This specimen belongs to a study of blood T cell repertoires in COVID-19. Study at large: PBMCs, B-cell-depleted T cells, or T cells provided the cDNA or gDNA that made up the material.

The sequencing sample was made of peripheral blood. The J gene is TRBJ1-1, the V gene TRBV10-3, with 9 positions matching TRBD1. The sequence derives from a man in his forties with active or convalescent COVID-19. The CDR3 loop reads CAISPGTGSEAFF. The CDR3 DNA reads TGTGCCATCAGTCCCGGGACAGGGTCTGAAGCTTTCTTT.